This T cell receptor (beta chain) originates from a study of radiotherapy plus CTLA-4 blockade in lung cancer. The overall study: Objective responses were seen in around a sixth of patients, disease control in 25% to 35%.

The CDR3 totals 14 residues. From germline, CDR1 is MNHNY and CDR2 SVGAGI (reference sequence). Deletions cut 0 bases from V and 5 bases from J, with 10 bases between. The protocol was immunoSEQ multiplex PCR, while the TCRdb copy is restricted to in-frame clones and leaves out a portion. The sample carries about 97,000 clones, approximately 75% recorded once. This clone appeared a few times. With ipilimumab providing CTLA-4 blockade, focal radiation was administered to patients who had chemo-refractory metastatic non-small-cell lung cancer. Sequencing used peripheral blood, obtained from a patient treated with radiotherapy plus ipilimumab. V and J are TRBV6-6 and TRBJ1-1; a possible D gene is TRBD1 (5 bases). This receptor was identified in a human donor with non-small cell lung cancer who had a partial response to radiotherapy plus ipilimumab. Some clones in this sample may be carry-over from other donors' samples. CDR3 DNA: TGTGCCAGCAGTTACTCGACGGGGGAAACTGAAGCTTTCTTT. It codes for CASSYSTGETEAFF.